The 11 T cell receptor beta chains presented below share a single source sample, sequenced in a study of CXCR3-negative and CXCR3-positive naive CD8 T cells (dated by TCRdb to the late 2010s). What the work shows at the level of the full study, not this receptor alone: Compared with CXCR3-negative naive cells, CXCR3-positive naive cells had TRB CDR3s with higher hydrophobicity (lower Kidera factor 4), lower energy, and higher strength and volume indices.

No cognate antigen is known for these TCRs. Sequenced using a NextSeq 550. The Human TCR Profiling Kit (MiLaboratory) was used to make UMI-labeled 5' RACE TRB cDNA libraries. Once TCRdb had reprocessed the reads, it stored one entry per CDR3 protein sequence and supplied no DNA. The sample's table covers about 89,000 distinct CDR3 sequences. The ten largest account for roughly 1.1% of the sample. The sample consisted of naive CXCR3+ CD8+ T cells from blood. The cell subset or site tag for this specimen amounts to: CD45RO-CCR7+CD27+CD95- naive CD8+ T cells expressing CXCR3 (TNR3+). The receptors come from a human donor in good health. Some clones in this sample may be carry-over from other donors' samples.

J is TRBJ2-5 and V is TRBV4-2; lacking DNA, the TRBD2 call made by TCRdb goes unchecked. The CDR3 covers 18 residues. Germline V gene sequence: CDR1 LGHNA, CDR2 YNFKEQ. CDR3 loop: CASSQLAGGPLWGETQYF.

The J gene is TRBJ1-4, the V gene TRBV7-6; with no DNA, the TCRdb D assignment of TRBD1 cannot be verified. Germline V CDR1 and CDR2: SGHVS, FNYEAQ. The CDR3 extends over 17 amino acids. CDR3 amino acids: CASSLAVGTGLNEKLFF.

The J gene is TRBJ1-4, the V gene TRBV29-1; no DNA is available, so the TRBD1 call from TCRdb remains unchecked. Germline CDR1 is SQVTM and CDR2 is ANQGSEA. There are 16 residues in the CDR3. The CDR3 is CSVDEDTGTGAEKLFF.

The V call is TRBV24-1, the J call TRBJ2-1. This CDR3 contains 16 residues. CDR1 and CDR2 (germline): KGHDR, SFDVKD. This CDR3 reads CATSDFGVIEDNEQFF.

The chain uses TRBV28 and TRBJ2-1; TCRdb's assignment of TRBD1 cannot be checked, as there is no DNA. The CDR3 runs 20 residues. The germline gives CDR1 MDHEN, CDR2 SYDVKM. The CDR3 loop is CASSRTPILVQGWSYNEQFF.

This rearrangement joins TRBV7-9 to TRBJ1-1; TCRdb calls TRBD1, which cannot be checked without DNA. This CDR3 comprises 15 residues. The germline CDR1 and CDR2 sequences are SEHNR and FQNEAQ (reference sequence). The CDR3 loop reads CASSQPGQTNTEAFF.

J is TRBJ1-1 and V is TRBV20-1. Germline CDR1 is DFQATT and CDR2 is SNEGSKA (reference sequence). The CDR3 runs 14 residues. This CDR3 reads CSAKSPSRDTEAFF.

This chain uses TRBV7-9 with TRBJ2-1; TCRdb's assignment of TRBD2 cannot be checked, as there is no DNA. Germline values: CDR1 SEHNR, CDR2 FQNEAQ (reference sequence). CDR3 length equals 18 residues. The CDR3 loop reads CASSSGTSGGEFYNEQFF.

This chain connects TRBV29-1 to TRBJ1-2; TCRdb indicates TRBD1, and absent DNA this call remains unverified. CDR1 is SQVTM, CDR2 ANQGSEA, per germline. CDR3 length equals 12 residues. This CDR3 reads CSVEQGANGYTF.

The rearrangement links TRBV7-6 to TRBJ2-5; the D call from TCRdb, TRBD1, cannot be confirmed without DNA. The length of the CDR3 is 15 residues. The germline V gene has CDR1 SGHVS and CDR2 FNYEAQ. This chain's CDR3 is CASSLATGAQETQYF. Combining the CDR3 with reference TRBV7-6 and TRBJ2-5 gives the whole variable domain GAGVSQSPRYKVTKRGQDVALRCDPISGHVSLYWYRQALGQGPEFLTYFNYEAQQDKSGLPNDRFSAERPEGSISTLTIQRTEQRDSAMYRCASSLATGAQETQYFGPGTRLLVL.

The chain employs TRBV27 and TRBJ2-2; no DNA is available, so the TRBD2 call from TCRdb remains unchecked. Germline V gene data show CDR1 as MNHEY and CDR2 as SMNVEV (reference sequence). The CDR3 length is 17 residues. CDR3 in amino acids: CASSFGVGSGYTGELFF.